These 30 T cell receptor beta chains were sequenced from one sample in a study of T cell clones after liver transplantation. The repertoire was sequenced with immunoSEQ multiplex PCR; TCRdb's copy has only in-frame clones and lacks some. Among approximately 100,000 clones, 80% to 85% were seen once, and the ten largest hold around 0.94%. The sample here was CD4+ T cells from blood, taken before liver transplant. These receptors all stem from a human donor who received a liver transplant.

A note on this clone: Germline is not matched at one junction end, which may reflect a read error. The chain couples TRBV30 to TRBJ1-2; a weak D match, TRBD1 (5 bases). CDR1 and CDR2 (germline): GTSNPN, SVGIG (reference sequence). The CDR3 length is 13 residues. DNA of the CDR3: TGTGCCTGGAGTGTAAACCCCCGGCAGGGCTTGGGCTTC. Its protein is CAWSVNPRQGLGF.

The rearrangement links TRBV15 to TRBJ1-5; D may be TRBD1 (6 bases). This CDR3 contains 13 residues. Trimming left V 8 bases short and J 3 bases short, with 11 bases between. Germline V gene data show CDR1 as LNHNV and CDR2 as YYDKDF (reference sequence). The CDR3 nucleotides read TGTGCCACCGAACAGGGAAACAATCAGCCCCAGCATTTT. This translates into CATEQGNNQPQHF.

This clone occurred once. The chain is built from TRBV7-8 and TRBJ1-1; TRBD1 is a possible D gene (6 bases). CDR1 is SGHVS, CDR2 FQNEAQ, per germline. This CDR3 is built from 17 residues. V shed 7 bases and J shed 1 base, with 22 bases lying between them. CDR3 sequence reads: CASTRSFGGERNTEAFF. The CDR3 DNA reads as TGTGCCAGCACCAGGAGTTTTGGGGGCGAAAGGAACACTGAAGCTTTCTTT.

Turning to this clone: At the DNA level, this CDR3 is encoded by other sequences in the same sample as well. The genes are TRBV18 and TRBJ2-7, with TRBD1 matching 9 bases. This CDR3 comprises 13 residues. Germline CDR1 KGHSH, CDR2 LQKENI. Trimming removed 4 bases from V and 4 bases from J; junction bases left unmatched: 2. CDR3 region: CASSRDRGYEQYF. The CDR3 DNA reads as TGTGCCAGCTCACGAGACAGGGGGTACGAGCAGTACTTC.

Of note for this clone: The sample has other DNA sequences that encode this CDR3 too. The chain uses TRBV6-5 and TRBJ2-3; 9 nucleotides match TRBD2. J lost 9 bases, V lost 9 bases, and 10 bases had no gene match. The CDR3 spans 13 residues. The germline CDR1 and CDR2 sequences are MNHEY and SVGAGI. In DNA form, the CDR3 reads TGTGCCAGTTGGACTAGCGAGTCCGTGACGCAGTATTTT. Translation gives CASWTSESVTQYF.

CDR3: CASSVDSSAQADTQYF. As DNA, the CDR3 is TGTGCCAGTAGTGTTGATAGTTCGGCACAAGCGGATACGCAGTATTTT. This chain connects TRBV19 to TRBJ2-3; D unresolved. Germline values: CDR1 LNHDA, CDR2 SQIVND (reference sequence). V shed 5 bases and J shed 6 bases, with 21 bases lying between them. The CDR3 is made up of 16 amino acids.

CDR3 loop: CASSPQSSQETQYF. As DNA, the CDR3 is TGTGCCAGCTCACCACAGAGCAGTCAAGAGACCCAGTACTTC. This chain joins TRBV18 and TRBJ2-5; no clear D. CDR1 is KGHSH, CDR2 LQKENI, per germline. The CDR3 extends over 14 amino acids. Trimming stripped 1 base from V and 2 bases from J, with 8 bases between. Variable domain in full (rest from reference TRBV18 and TRBJ2-5): NAGVMQNPRHLVRRRGQEARLRCSPMKGHSHVYWYRQLPEEGLKFMVYLQKENIIDESGMPKERFSAEFPKEGPSILRIQQVVRGDSAAYFCASSPQSSQETQYFGPGTRLLVL.

The chain recombines TRBV2 with TRBJ1-1; D gene ambiguous. The CDR3 runs to 12 residues. The V gene lost 6 bases and the J gene lost 5 bases, with 10 bases spanning the gap. In germline, CDR1 is SNHLY, CDR2 FYNNEI. The CDR3, as DNA: TGTGCCAGCAGAATTATGGGGACTGAAGCTTTCTTT. Translated: CASRIMGTEAFF.

The chain uses TRBV10-3 and TRBJ2-1; D call uncertain. V was trimmed by 2 bases and J by 15 bases, leaving 11 bases between them. Germline CDR1 and CDR2: ENHRY and SYGVKD. The CDR3 contains 11 residues. The CDR3 loop reads CAISEREVLFF. CDR3 bases: TGTGCCATCAGTGAGAGAGAGGTTCTGTTCTTC.

This clone has only one observation. This rearrangement joins TRBV5-1 to TRBJ2-1; TRBD1 aligns across 11 bases. V shed 4 bases and J 2 bases; nucleotides not matched to a gene: 8. Per the germline V gene, CDR1 is SGHRS and CDR2 is YFSETQ. The CDR3 runs 17 residues. The DNA of the CDR3 is TGCGCCAGCAGCACCGGACAGGGGGCCTCAACCTACAATGAGCAGTTCTTC. Translated: CASSTGQGASTYNEQFF.

This chain links TRBV7-2 with TRBJ2-2, with D unresolved. The germline V gene encodes CDR1 SGHTA and CDR2 FQGNSA. Trimming took off 4 bases at V and 4 bases at J, with 10 bases between the two ends. CDR3 size: 14 residues. The CDR3 DNA reads as TGTGCCAGCAGCTCCGGCCAGATCACCGGGGAGCTGTTTTTT. It is translated as CASSSGQITGELFF.

J is TRBJ1-1 and V is TRBV14, with D uncertain. The CDR3 covers 15 residues. The V end lost 1 base, the J end lost 0 bases, and 9 bases lay between the germline ends. Germline CDR1 reads SGHDN; CDR2 reads FVKESK. CDR3 nucleotides: TGTGCCAGCAGCCAAGTAAGACGGATGAACACTGAAGCTTTCTTT. Translated, it gives CASSQVRRMNTEAFF.

The V gene is TRBV7-3, the J gene TRBJ2-1; D ambiguous. The CDR3 contains 13 residues. Trimming removed 5 bases at V and 7 bases at J, with 12 bases between. Germline V gene data show CDR1 as SGHTA and CDR2 as FQGTGA. The CDR3: CASSAIDGNEQFF. The CDR3 DNA reads TGTGCCAGCAGCGCCATAGATGGGAATGAGCAGTTCTTC.

The V gene is TRBV5-1, the J gene TRBJ2-3; D gene uncertain. V lost 4 bases and J lost 0, with 15 bases in between. Germline V gene data show CDR1 as SGHRS and CDR2 as YFSETQ. The CDR3 sequence is 16 residues long. The DNA of the CDR3 is TGCGCCAGCAGCCTACGGACCCCCGGGAGCACAGATACGCAGTATTTT. This encodes CASSLRTPGSTDTQYF.

The sample holds one count of this clone. This chain links TRBV19 with TRBJ1-1, with 11 bases lining up with TRBD1. Losses at the gene ends were 3 bases for V and 5 bases for J; bases not matched to a gene: 8. Per germline, CDR1 LNHDA and CDR2 SQIVND (reference sequence). This CDR3 has 16 amino acids. DNA of the CDR3: TGTGCCAGTAGTATCGATGGGACAGGGGGAAGGACTGAAGCTTTCTTT. Translating it yields CASSIDGTGGRTEAFF. Combining the CDR3 with reference TRBV19 and TRBJ1-1 gives the whole variable domain DGGITQSPKYLFRKEGQNVTLSCEQNLNHDAMYWYRQDPGQGLRLIYYSQIVNDFQKGDIAEGYSVSREKKESFPLTVTSAQKNPTAFYLCASSIDGTGGRTEAFFGQGTRLTVV.

The rearrangement uses TRBV4-1 and TRBJ1-2, with D unclear. Trimming removed 0 bases from V and 8 bases from J, with 16 bases in between. This CDR3 contains 15 residues. Germline CDR1 reads MGHRA; CDR2 reads YSYEKL. The CDR3 reads CASSQEGIGANGYTF. CDR3 in DNA: TGCGCCAGCAGCCAAGAAGGAATCGGTGCGAACGGCTACACCTTC.

This sequence joins TRBV29-1 and TRBJ1-1; 7 bases agree with TRBD1. The germline gives CDR1 SQVTM, CDR2 ANQGSEA. There are 13 residues in the CDR3. J lost 0 bases, V lost 4 bases, and 2 bases had no gene match. This CDR3 is CSVGGGLNTEAFF. CDR3 nucleotides: TGCAGCGTTGGAGGGGGCTTGAACACTGAAGCTTTCTTT. Full variable domain (rest looked up from reference TRBV29-1 and TRBJ1-1): SAVISQKPSRDICQRGTSLTIQCQVDSQVTMMFWYRQQPGQSLTLIATANQGSEATYESGFVIDKFPISRPNLTFSTLTVSNMSPEDSSIYLCSVGGGLNTEAFFGQGTRLTVV.

The chain joins TRBV18 to TRBJ1-6, with D perhaps TRBD1 (5 bases). Germline loops: CDR1 KGHSH, CDR2 LQKENI. The CDR3 has 23 amino acids. The germline V and J ends were trimmed by 2 bases and 0 bases, with 29 bases remaining between them. This chain's CDR3 is CASSPLPRGTLEIWSSYNSPLHF. In DNA, the CDR3 is TGTGCCAGCTCACCATTGCCCCGGGGGACTCTCGAGATATGGAGCTCCTATAATTCACCCCTCCACTTT.

This clone was seen a handful of times. The chain employs TRBV7-3 and TRBJ2-7; the D gene is possibly TRBD2 (5 bases). Per the germline V gene, CDR1 is SGHTA and CDR2 is FQGTGA. The length of the CDR3 is 14 residues. The V and J ends lost 6 bases and 2 bases respectively, with 14 bases between them. This chain's CDR3 is CASRRDPEAYEQYF. The CDR3 coding sequence is TGTGCCAGCAGAAGGGATCCGGAGGCCTACGAGCAGTACTTC.

The chain couples TRBV29-1 to TRBJ1-3, with TRBD1 identical over 7 bases. V gave up 7 bases and J gave up 4 bases; unmatched junction bases: 4. CDR3 length equals 12 residues. In germline, CDR1 is SQVTM, CDR2 ANQGSEA. CDR3 protein: CSGGDSGNTIYF. CDR3 coding DNA: TGCAGCGGGGGGGACAGCGGAAACACCATATATTTT.

This clone occurred a few times. This chain links TRBV10-2 with TRBJ2-3; 8 nucleotides agree with TRBD2. V gave up 10 bases and J gave up 1 base; unmatched junction bases: 13. The CDR3 is 16 residues long. CDR1 is WSHSY and CDR2 is SAAADI in the germline V gene. The DNA for the CDR3 is TGCGCCACCGCTAACAGCGGGAGAGGGGGCACAGATACGCAGTATTTT. Amino acids: CATANSGRGGTDTQYF.

The J gene is TRBJ2-4, the V gene TRBV14; perhaps TRBD1 as D (5 bases). This CDR3 spans 16 amino acids. The germline CDR1 and CDR2 sequences are SGHDN and FVKESK. V was trimmed by 4 bases and J by 3 bases, leaving 16 bases between them. The CDR3 DNA is TGTGCCAGCAGCCCACCCCTTCAGGGTGGCAAAAACATTCAGTACTTC. Protein: CASSPPLQGGKNIQYF.

The V gene is TRBV18, the J gene TRBJ1-4, with TRBD1 matching 7 bases. The germline CDR1 and CDR2 sequences are KGHSH and LQKENI. The CDR3 runs to 19 residues. V lost 3 bases and J lost 3; bases outside the gene matches: 16. The DNA of the CDR3 is TGTGCCAGCTCACCGCAGAAACAGGGGAGAGGACTTTCTAATGAAAAACTGTTTTTT. Translated: CASSPQKQGRGLSNEKLFF. Based on the CDR3 plus reference TRBV18 and TRBJ1-4, the full variable domain is NAGVMQNPRHLVRRRGQEARLRCSPMKGHSHVYWYRQLPEEGLKFMVYLQKENIIDESGMPKERFSAEFPKEGPSILRIQQVVRGDSAAYFCASSPQKQGRGLSNEKLFFGSGTQLSVL.

This clone occurred once. J is TRBJ2-7 and V is TRBV18, with D unresolved. Trimming cost V 0 bases and J 0 bases, with 12 bases left between them. Germline CDR1 and CDR2: KGHSH and LQKENI. The CDR3 extends over 16 amino acids. The CDR3 DNA sequence: TGTGCCAGCTCACCACCGTCCGCAGAAGGCTCCTACGAGCAGTACTTC. Protein sequence: CASSPPSAEGSYEQYF.

The V gene is TRBV6-6, the J gene TRBJ1-1; no definite D call. The CDR3 is 16 residues long. Germline-derived CDR1 and CDR2 are MNHNY and SVGAGI (reference sequence). Trimming left V 2 bases short and J 7 bases short, with 20 bases between. CDR3 in DNA: TGTGCCAGCAGTTACCCCGAAGATAAGGGAACGATTGAAGCTTTCTTT. The encoded protein is CASSYPEDKGTIEAFF.

The chain is built from TRBV4-1 and TRBJ1-5, with D perhaps TRBD1 (5 bases). This CDR3 region has 16 residues. Germline V CDR1 and CDR2: MGHRA, YSYEKL. Trimming took off 4 bases at V and 0 bases at J, with 13 bases between the two ends. The CDR3 bases are TGCGCCAGCAGCCCGGGGCCCCTTAATAGCAATCAGCCCCAGCATTTT. Its translation: CASSPGPLNSNQPQHF.

This chain links TRBV6-1 with TRBJ2-3; D gene unclear. Trimming removed 1 base at V and 7 bases at J, with 15 bases between. Germline-derived CDR1 and CDR2 are MNHNS and SASEGT. CDR3 length: 15 residues. The CDR3 loop reads CASSEEGVALYTQYF. CDR3 bases: TGTGCCAGCAGTGAAGAAGGAGTTGCGTTATATACGCAGTATTTT.

The chain couples TRBV5-1 to TRBJ2-7; D may be TRBD2 (5 bases). The length of the CDR3 is 13 residues. Trimming cost V 2 bases and J 5 bases, with 11 bases left between them. Germline lookup yields CDR1 SGHRS and CDR2 YFSETQ. The CDR3: CASSLFLADEQYF. The CDR3 nucleotides read TGCGCCAGCAGCTTATTCCTAGCAGACGAGCAGTACTTC.

The chain combines TRBV7-8 with TRBJ1-2; no clear D gene. The CDR3 length is 12 residues. Trimming removed 1 base from V and 4 bases from J, with 4 bases in between. Per the germline V gene, CDR1 is SGHVS and CDR2 is FQNEAQ. The DNA for the CDR3 is TGTGCCAGCAGCTTAGAAGGCTATGGCTACACCTTC. Its protein product is CASSLEGYGYTF.

The chain couples TRBV5-1 to TRBJ2-2; 13 positions agree with TRBD2. The CDR3 has 15 residues. Germline V CDR1 and CDR2: SGHRS, YFSETQ. The V gene end was trimmed by 4 bases and the J gene end by 6 bases; junction bases not matched to a gene: 3. CDR3 nucleotide sequence: TGCGCCAGCAGCAGAGGACTAGCGGGAGCCGGGGAGCTGTTTTTT. This sequence encodes CASSRGLAGAGELFF.